This T cell receptor (beta chain) was identified during a study of cytomegalovirus exposure and HLA in healthy donors. Study conclusions and caveats: TCR beta chains numbering some 160 were designated cytomegalovirus-associated. TCR association rates varied by HLA locus in a later analysis, with DRB1 highest and HLA-C lowest. Accurate predictions that matched the HLA-A and HLA-B alleles of most subjects were reportedly made from TCR beta sequences.

This clone was seen more than once but under ten times. Its matching antigen is unknown. Other DNA sequences in the same sample also yield this CDR3. Trimming took 6 bases from V and 4 from J, leaving 18 bases between them. The CDR3 runs to 14 residues. CDR1 and CDR2 (germline): SQVTM, ANQGSEA. This PCR relied on a set of 60 Vbeta primers and 13 Jbeta primers. Profiled with immunoSEQ multiplex PCR; TCRdb holds only in-frame clones, not every one. The table lists approximately 180,000 clones, about 13% of them singletons. The TCR comes from a man aged 50 to 60 in good health and CMV-seropositive. Sequenced material: PBMCs. This chain connects TRBV29-1 to TRBJ2-5; maybe TRBD1 (7 bases). As DNA, the CDR3 is TGCAGCGTCCCGGGGGACAGTGGGCTAGAGACCCAGTACTTC. Translation: CSVPGDSGLETQYF.